This T cell receptor (beta chain) was sequenced for a study of T cell responses to AZD1222 COVID-19 vaccine. Measured with immunoSEQ multiplex PCR; TCRdb has only the in-frame clones, and not every one. The data hold some 130,000 clones, with about 93% observed a single time. V lost 1 base, J lost 0 bases, and 13 bases lay in between. CDR1 is MGHRA, CDR2 YSYEKL, per germline. The CDR3 covers 17 residues. Both about-4-week and about-12-week second-dose recipients were combined. Worth noting for this clone: Its antigen is not known.

Overall study results and limits: Targets within unmutated variant regions were reportedly found for nearly half of spike-specific TCRs. Spike-specific TCR breadth and depth were elevated following two AZD1222 doses. Baseline seropositives among AZD1222 recipients totaled only five to seven.

Material: peripheral blood, obtained 28 days after the second AZD1222 dose. The chain joins TRBV4-1 to TRBJ2-4; D is ambiguous. The TCR originated in an adult who received the AZD1222 COVID-19 vaccine. CDR3 region: CASSQGQPYLAKNIQYF. CDR3 sequence (DNA): TGCGCCAGCAGCCAAGGGCAGCCCTACTTAGCCAAAAACATTCAGTACTTC.